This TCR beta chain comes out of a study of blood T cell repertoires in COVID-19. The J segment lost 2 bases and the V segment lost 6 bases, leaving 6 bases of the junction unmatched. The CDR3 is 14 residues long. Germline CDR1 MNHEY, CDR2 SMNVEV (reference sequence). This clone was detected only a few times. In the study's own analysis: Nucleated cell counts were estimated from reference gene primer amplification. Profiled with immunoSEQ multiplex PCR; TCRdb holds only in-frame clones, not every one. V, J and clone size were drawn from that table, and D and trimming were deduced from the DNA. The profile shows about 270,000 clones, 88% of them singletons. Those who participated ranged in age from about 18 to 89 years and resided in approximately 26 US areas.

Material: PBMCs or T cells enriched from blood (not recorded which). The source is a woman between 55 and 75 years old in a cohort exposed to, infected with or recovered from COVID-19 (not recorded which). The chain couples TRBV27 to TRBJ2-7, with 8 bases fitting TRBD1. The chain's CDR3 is CASRAPGQAYEQYF. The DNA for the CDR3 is TGTGCCAGCAGAGCTCCGGGACAGGCCTACGAGCAGTACTTC.